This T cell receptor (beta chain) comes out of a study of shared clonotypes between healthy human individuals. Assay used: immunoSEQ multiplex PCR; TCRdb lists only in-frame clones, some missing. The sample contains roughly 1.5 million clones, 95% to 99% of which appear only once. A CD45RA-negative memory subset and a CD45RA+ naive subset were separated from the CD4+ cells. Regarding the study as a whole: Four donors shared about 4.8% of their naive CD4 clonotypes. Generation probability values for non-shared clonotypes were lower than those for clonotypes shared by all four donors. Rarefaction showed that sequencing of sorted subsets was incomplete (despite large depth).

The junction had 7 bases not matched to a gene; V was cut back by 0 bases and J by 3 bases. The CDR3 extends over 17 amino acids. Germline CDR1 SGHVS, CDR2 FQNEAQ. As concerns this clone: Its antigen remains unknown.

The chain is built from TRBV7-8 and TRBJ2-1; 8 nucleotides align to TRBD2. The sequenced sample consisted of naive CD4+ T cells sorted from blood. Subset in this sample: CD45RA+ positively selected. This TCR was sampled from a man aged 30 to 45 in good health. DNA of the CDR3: TGTGCCAGCAGCTTAGCGATGGGGACTAGTGACTACAATGAGCAGTTCTTC. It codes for CASSLAMGTSDYNEQFF.